The T cell receptor (beta chain) under discussion was sequenced for a study of blood T cell repertoires in COVID-19. Study context: Material from acute and convalescent COVID-19 was sourced from the United States, Italy and Spain. Nucleic acid was either cDNA or gDNA, and it came from T cells, B-cell-depleted T cells, or PBMCs.

Germline lookup yields CDR1 MDHEN and CDR2 SYDVKM. The V gene lost 6 bases and the J gene lost 1 base, with 6 bases spanning the gap. This CDR3 region has 12 residues. Under the authors' procedure: Nucleated cell counts were estimated from reference gene primer amplification. Here immunoSEQ multiplex PCR was the method, and the copy in TCRdb shows in-frame clones only, minus some. That table gives V, J and clone size, and the DNA gave D and trimming. The sample carries tens of thousands of clones, roughly 80% recorded once. The rearrangement joins TRBV28 to TRBJ1-1; D uncertain. The sequence was obtained from a man older than 75 with active or convalescent COVID-19. Source material: peripheral blood. The CDR3 spells CASRTPNTEAFF. The CDR3 region has the DNA TGTGCCAGCAGAACACCGAACACTGAAGCTTTCTTT.